This T cell receptor (beta chain) derives from a study of human T cells and chemical hapten exposure (dated by TCRdb to the early 2020s). General notes on the study: The libraries were sequenced as a pool, and the TCR yield per sample differed mostly because of small variations in library volumes within the pool. For every blood RNA sample, sequencing covered both the TCR alpha and TCR beta chains. Peripheral blood TCR repertoire changes were tracked in vivo in alopecia patients during primary and secondary sensitization to the hapten diphenylcyclopropenone (DPC). Broader findings and caveats from the paper: Repeated subsampling changed both the strength of the expansion versus patch-test correlation and the threshold at which that correlation became significant. The number of TCRs above 1 in 1000 frequency did not change with DPC sensitization; there was no evidence of global repertoire structure alterations.

The CDR3 holds 16 amino acids from the cysteine to the phenylalanine. Left in the record is the CDR3 DNA by itself, 48 bases read in frame from the first base. V has 1 base trimmed and J has 3 bases trimmed; junction bases matching no gene number 6. Looking up the germline V gene (reference sequence) yields CDR1 MNHEY and CDR2 SMNVEV. Libraries came from 5' RACE. Instrument on record: Illumina MiSeq. Library preparation attached unique molecular identifiers to individual cDNA molecules for quantitative, reproducible TCR counting. In the source study's methods: A median of approximately 100,000 TCRs per sample was observed, with a range of 23,224 to 690,600. The Decombinator software suite was used to annotate V, J and CDR3 in the TCR reads. Every sample was subsampled to the same number of TCRs (28,000) for the PS versus PT1 abundance plots. TCRs were defined as expanded if absent before sensitization and observed at least eight times at the 2-week time point. The public reads were reanalyzed by TCRdb: fastp trimming at Q25, MiXCR alignment, in-frame beta chains only. Rows with a matching CDR3 protein are joined into one entry that keeps the most common DNA and genes. The V and J calls and clone size come from TCRdb's table, not from the authors' own analysis. For this sample the table gives fewer than 150,000 distinct CDR3 sequences, of which roughly 19% were detected only once. The top ten clonotypes cover around 2.7% of the sample.

Unfractionated whole blood was collected in Tempus Blood RNA tubes, and total RNA was extracted from that blood. Five or six healthy volunteers acted as controls for TCR sequencing and had blood drawn at day 0, 2 weeks and 6 weeks. With respect to this clonotype: Its antigen remains undetermined. Base qualities are not provided; no much larger clone lies one nucleotide away.

The sequence derives from a human donor in good health. The sequence is built from TRBV27 and TRBJ2-1, and 7 junctional nucleotides match TRBD2. The bases read TGTGCCAGCAGTTTATTCGGACTAGGTCTCTACAATGAGCAGTTCTTC. Its protein product is CASSLFGLGLYNEQFF.